These 3 T cell receptor beta chains came from one sample sequenced in a study of shared clonotypes between healthy human individuals. Profiling relied on immunoSEQ multiplex PCR, and the TCRdb table lists in-frame clones only, not all of them. The data show approximately 2.1 million clones, over 85% seen once. Sample: naive CD4+ T cells from PBMCs. Stated subset: CD45RA+ positively selected. These receptors originate from a man aged 18 to 29 in good health. Some clones in this sample may be carry-over from other donors' samples.

This sequence joins TRBV28 and TRBJ2-1, with TRBD2 matching over 9 bases. CDR1 and CDR2 (germline): MDHEN, SYDVKM. Unmatched junction bases numbered 2, after V lost 0 bases and J lost 5 bases. The CDR3 runs 15 residues. The CDR3 sequence is CASSLWAGGDNEQFF. In DNA form, the CDR3 reads TGTGCCAGCAGTTTATGGGCGGGAGGGGACAATGAGCAGTTCTTC.

The chain couples TRBV5-4 to TRBJ2-2; 9 nucleotides match TRBD2. The CDR3 sequence is 16 residues long. CDR1 SGHNT and CDR2 YYREEE come from the germline V gene (reference sequence). The V segment lost 1 base and the J segment 5 bases; nucleotides outside the gene matches: 6. CDR3 sequence: CASSLWLAGDTGELFF. The CDR3, as DNA: TGTGCCAGCAGCTTGTGGTTAGCGGGAGATACCGGGGAGCTGTTTTTT.

The chain has TRBV28 and TRBJ1-5, with 7 bases identical to TRBD1. The CDR3 runs to 15 residues. The J segment lost 6 bases and the V segment lost 4 bases, leaving 9 bases of the junction unmatched. Germline values: CDR1 MDHEN, CDR2 SYDVKM. Here the CDR3 reads CASSSPATGTQPQHF. CDR3 DNA: TGTGCCAGCAGTTCCCCCGCGACAGGGACTCAGCCCCAGCATTTT.